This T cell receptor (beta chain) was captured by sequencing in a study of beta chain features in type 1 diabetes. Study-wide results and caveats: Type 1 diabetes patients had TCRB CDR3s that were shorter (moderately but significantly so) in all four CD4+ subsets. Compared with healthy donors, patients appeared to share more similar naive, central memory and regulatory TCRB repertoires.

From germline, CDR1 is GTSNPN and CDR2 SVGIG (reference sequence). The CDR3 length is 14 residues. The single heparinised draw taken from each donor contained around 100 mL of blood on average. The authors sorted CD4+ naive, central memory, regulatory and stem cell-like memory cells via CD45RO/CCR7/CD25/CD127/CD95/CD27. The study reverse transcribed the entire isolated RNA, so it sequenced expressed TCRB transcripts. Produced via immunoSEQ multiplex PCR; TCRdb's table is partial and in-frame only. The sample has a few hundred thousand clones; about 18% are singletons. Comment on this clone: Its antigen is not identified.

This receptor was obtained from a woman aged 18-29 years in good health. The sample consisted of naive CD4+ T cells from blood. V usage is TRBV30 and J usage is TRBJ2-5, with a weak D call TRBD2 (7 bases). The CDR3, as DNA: TGTGCGATGGGGGGGGAGGGGGAGGCAGAGACCCAGTACTTC. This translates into CAMGGEGEAETQYF.